This is a list of T cell receptor beta chains from one sample in a study of blood T cell repertoires in COVID-19. Sequencing was performed with immunoSEQ multiplex PCR; in TCRdb, only in-frame clones are kept and a portion is missing. The data show a few hundred thousand clones, with 89% seen just once and 2.9% held by the top ten. The sample comprised PBMCs or T cells enriched from blood (not recorded which). The receptors were sampled from a woman in her forties or fifties who had been exposed to COVID-19. CDR3s include the opening cysteine and the closing phenylalanine or tryptophan. The D gene is left open where the match is weak.

v_gene: TRBV2; d_gene: -; j_gene: TRBJ2-5; len: 14; CDR3nt: TGTGCCAGCAGACCGTCTGAGGACCAAGAGACCCAGTACTTC; CDR3aa: CASRPSEDQETQYF
v_gene: TRBV27; d_gene: -; j_gene: TRBJ1-5; len: 15; CDR3nt: TGTGCCAGCAGTTTAGCGGGGGGAGGCAATCAGCCCCAGCATTTT; CDR3aa: CASSLAGGGNQPQHF
v_gene: TRBV7-6; d_gene: -; j_gene: TRBJ1-4; len: 15; CDR3nt: TGTGCCAGCAGCTTAGCGGGGGGGACTAATGAAAAACTGTTTTTT; CDR3aa: CASSLAGGTNEKLFF
v_gene: TRBV28; d_gene: TRBD1; j_gene: TRBJ1-1; len: 15; CDR3nt: TGTGCCAGCAGGCTAACCGGGACAGGGAACACTGAAGCTTTCTTT; CDR3aa: CASRLTGTGNTEAFF
v_gene: TRBV30; d_gene: TRBD1; j_gene: TRBJ1-4; len: 15; CDR3nt: TGTGCCTGGAGTAGTGGAGACAGGGATAATGAAAAACTGTTTTTT; CDR3aa: CAWSSGDRDNEKLFF
v_gene: TRBV5-8; d_gene: -; j_gene: TRBJ2-7; len: 15; CDR3nt: TGTGCCAGCAGCCACCGAGGACACCAATTTTACGAGCAGTACTTC; CDR3aa: CASSHRGHQFYEQYF
v_gene: TRBV29-1; d_gene: -; j_gene: TRBJ2-5; len: 12; CDR3nt: TGCAGCGCTGGACAGTCACAAGAGACCCAGTACTTC; CDR3aa: CSAGQSQETQYF
v_gene: TRBV27; d_gene: TRBD2; j_gene: TRBJ2-7; len: 14; CDR3nt: TGTGCCAGCAGTTATCTAGCGGCCTCCTACGAGCAGTACTTC; CDR3aa: CASSYLAASYEQYF
v_gene: TRBV19; d_gene: TRBD1; j_gene: TRBJ1-5; len: 13; CDR3nt: TGTGCCAGTGGGACAGTGAGCCCTCAGCCCCAGCATTTT; CDR3aa: CASGTVSPQPQHF
v_gene: TRBV5-1; d_gene: -; j_gene: TRBJ2-3; len: 12; CDR3nt: TGCGCCAGCAGCTTTCTCTCAGATACGCAGTATTTT; CDR3aa: CASSFLSDTQYF
v_gene: TRBV5-1; d_gene: -; j_gene: TRBJ2-1; len: 14; CDR3nt: TGCGCCAGCAGCTTGCAGGGTTCAACAAATGAGCAGTTCTTC; CDR3aa: CASSLQGSTNEQFF
v_gene: TRBV5-6; d_gene: TRBD1; j_gene: TRBJ1-2; len: 14; CDR3nt: TGTGCCAGCAGCCCGGGCGGGACAGGCTATGGCTACACCTTC; CDR3aa: CASSPGGTGYGYTF